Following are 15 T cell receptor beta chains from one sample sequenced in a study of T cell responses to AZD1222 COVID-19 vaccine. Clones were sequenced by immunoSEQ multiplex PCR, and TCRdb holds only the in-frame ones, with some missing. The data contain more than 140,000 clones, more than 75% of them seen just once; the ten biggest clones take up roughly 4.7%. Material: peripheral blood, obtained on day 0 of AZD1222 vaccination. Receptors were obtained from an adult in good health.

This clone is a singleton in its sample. CDR3 loop: CAWSYQEWSTDTQYF. For the CDR3, the DNA is TGTGCCTGGAGTTATCAAGAGTGGAGCACAGATACGCAGTATTTT. The J gene is TRBJ2-3, the V gene TRBV30; D gene uncertain. CDR3 length: 15 residues. Trimming stripped 2 bases from V and 0 bases from J, with 12 bases between. Looked up from germline, CDR1 is GTSNPN and CDR2 is SVGIG (reference sequence). Combining the CDR3 with reference TRBV30 and TRBJ2-3 gives the whole variable domain SQTIHQWPATLVQPVGSPLSLECTVEGTSNPNLYWYRQAAGRGLQLLFYSVGIGQISSEVPQNLSASRPQDRQFILSSKKLLLSDSGFYLCAWSYQEWSTDTQYFGPGTRLTVL.

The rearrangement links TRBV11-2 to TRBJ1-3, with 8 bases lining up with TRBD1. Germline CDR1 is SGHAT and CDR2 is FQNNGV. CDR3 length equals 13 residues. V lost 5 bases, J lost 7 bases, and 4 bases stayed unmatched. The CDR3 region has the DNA TGTGCCAGCAGCCAGGGGGCCGGGAACACCATATATTTT. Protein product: CASSQGAGNTIYF. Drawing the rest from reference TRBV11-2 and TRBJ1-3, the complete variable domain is EAGVAQSPRYKIIEKRQSVAFWCNPISGHATLYWYQQILGQGPKLLIQFQNNGVVDDSQLPKDRFSAERLKGVDSTLKIQPAKLEDSAVYLCASSQGAGNTIYFGEGSWLTVV.

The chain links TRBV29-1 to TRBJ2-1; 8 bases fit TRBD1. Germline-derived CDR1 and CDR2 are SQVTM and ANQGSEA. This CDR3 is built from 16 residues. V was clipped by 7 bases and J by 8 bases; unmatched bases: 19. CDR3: CSAGNSVWQGAYEQFF. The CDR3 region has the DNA TGCAGCGCTGGGAATTCTGTTTGGCAGGGGGCCTATGAGCAGTTCTTC.

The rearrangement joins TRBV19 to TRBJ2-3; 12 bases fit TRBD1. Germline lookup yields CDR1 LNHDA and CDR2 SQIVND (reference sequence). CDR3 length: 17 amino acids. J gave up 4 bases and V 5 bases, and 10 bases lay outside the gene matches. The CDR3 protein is CASSSSAGQGASDTQYF. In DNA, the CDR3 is TGTGCCAGTAGTTCCTCTGCGGGACAGGGGGCCTCAGATACGCAGTATTTT.

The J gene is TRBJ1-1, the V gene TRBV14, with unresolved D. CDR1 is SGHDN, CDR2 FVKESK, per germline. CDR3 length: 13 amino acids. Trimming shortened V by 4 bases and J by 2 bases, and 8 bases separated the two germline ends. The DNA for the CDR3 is TGTGCCAGCAGCCGGAACGCTAACACTGAAGCTTTCTTT. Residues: CASSRNANTEAFF.

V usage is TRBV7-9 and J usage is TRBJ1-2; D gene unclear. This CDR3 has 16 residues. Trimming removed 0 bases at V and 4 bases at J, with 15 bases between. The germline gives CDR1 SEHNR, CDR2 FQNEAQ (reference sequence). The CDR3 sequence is CASSLANGPDPYGYTF. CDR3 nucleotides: TGTGCCAGCAGCTTAGCGAACGGACCCGACCCCTATGGCTACACCTTC.

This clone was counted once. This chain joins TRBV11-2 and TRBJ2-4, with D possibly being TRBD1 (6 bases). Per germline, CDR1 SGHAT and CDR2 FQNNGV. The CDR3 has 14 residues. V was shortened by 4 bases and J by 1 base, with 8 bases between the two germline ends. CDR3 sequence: CASSYRVAKNIQYF. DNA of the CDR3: TGTGCCAGCAGCTACAGGGTTGCCAAAAACATTCAGTACTTC.

The CDR3 is CASSFGTGTKETQYF. CDR3 bases: TGTGCCAGCAGCTTCGGGACAGGGACGAAGGAGACCCAGTACTTC. This chain uses TRBV11-2 with TRBJ2-5; 9 bases match TRBD1. With 3 bases clipped from V and 5 bases from J, the junction kept 7 bases outside the gene matches. The CDR3 sequence is 15 residues long. Germline-derived CDR1 and CDR2 are SGHAT and FQNNGV.

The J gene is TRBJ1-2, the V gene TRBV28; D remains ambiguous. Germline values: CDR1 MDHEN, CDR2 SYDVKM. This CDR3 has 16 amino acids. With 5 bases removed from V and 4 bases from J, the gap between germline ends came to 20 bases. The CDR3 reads CASSMGTRSWGYGYTF. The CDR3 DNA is TGTGCCAGCAGTATGGGAACGAGATCCTGGGGCTATGGCTACACCTTC.

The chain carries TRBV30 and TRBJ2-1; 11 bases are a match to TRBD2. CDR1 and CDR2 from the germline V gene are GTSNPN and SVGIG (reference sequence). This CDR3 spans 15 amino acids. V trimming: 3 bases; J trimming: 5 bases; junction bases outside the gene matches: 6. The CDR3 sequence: CAWSEGLAVNNEQFF. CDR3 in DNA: TGTGCCTGGAGCGAGGGACTAGCGGTAAACAATGAGCAGTTCTTC.

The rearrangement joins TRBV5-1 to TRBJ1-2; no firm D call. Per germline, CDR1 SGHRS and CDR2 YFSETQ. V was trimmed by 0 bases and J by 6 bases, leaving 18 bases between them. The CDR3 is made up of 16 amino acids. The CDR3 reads CASSLGFLPGSDGYTF. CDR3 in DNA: TGCGCCAGCAGCTTGGGATTCTTGCCCGGGTCTGATGGCTACACCTTC. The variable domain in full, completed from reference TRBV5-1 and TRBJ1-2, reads KAGVTQTPRYLIKTRGQQVTLSCSPISGHRSVSWYQQTPGQGLQFLFEYFSETQRNKGNFPGRFSGRQFSNSRSEMNVSTLELGDSALYLCASSLGFLPGSDGYTFGSGTRLTVV.

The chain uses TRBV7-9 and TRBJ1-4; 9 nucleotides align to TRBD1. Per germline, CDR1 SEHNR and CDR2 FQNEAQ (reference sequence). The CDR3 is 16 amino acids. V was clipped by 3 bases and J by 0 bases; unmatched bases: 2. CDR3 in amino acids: CASSLDRGATNEKLFF. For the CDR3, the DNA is TGTGCCAGCAGCTTGGACAGGGGTGCAACTAATGAAAAACTGTTTTTT.

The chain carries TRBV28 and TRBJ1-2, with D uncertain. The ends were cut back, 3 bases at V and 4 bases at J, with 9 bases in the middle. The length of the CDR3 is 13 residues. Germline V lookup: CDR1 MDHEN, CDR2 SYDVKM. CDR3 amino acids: CASSFAEGYGYTF. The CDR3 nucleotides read TGTGCCAGCAGTTTTGCAGAGGGCTATGGCTACACCTTC.

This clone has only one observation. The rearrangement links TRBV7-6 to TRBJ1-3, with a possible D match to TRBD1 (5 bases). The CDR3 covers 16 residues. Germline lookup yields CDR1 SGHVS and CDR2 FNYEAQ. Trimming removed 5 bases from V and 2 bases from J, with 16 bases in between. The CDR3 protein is CASSPLGGAAGNTIYF. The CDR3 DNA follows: TGTGCCAGCAGCCCGCTTGGAGGGGCCGCTGGAAACACCATATATTTT.

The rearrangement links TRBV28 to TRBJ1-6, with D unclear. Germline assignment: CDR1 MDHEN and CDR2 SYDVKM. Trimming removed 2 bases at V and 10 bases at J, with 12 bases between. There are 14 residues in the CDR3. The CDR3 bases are TGTGCCAGCAGTTTAGGCGTCGGGAAATCACCCCTCCACTTT. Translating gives CASSLGVGKSPLHF.